The 18 T cell receptor beta chains reported below all come from one sample, sequenced in a study of T cell responses to AZD1222 COVID-19 vaccine. Some clones are missing from TCRdb's copy, which holds only in-frame ones; the method was immunoSEQ multiplex PCR. The sample holds 130,000 or so clones; over 90% are singletons and the top ten take roughly 5.4%. The sequencing here drew on peripheral blood, taken on day 0 of AZD1222 vaccination. The origin of the receptors is an adult in good health.

The chain joins TRBV19 to TRBJ2-6, with D perhaps assigned TRBD1 or TRBD2 (5 bases each). The length of the CDR3 is 19 residues. Trimming stripped 5 bases from V and 0 bases from J, with 20 bases between. The germline gives CDR1 LNHDA, CDR2 SQIVND (reference sequence). The CDR3 DNA follows: TGTGCCAGTAGTCCCACCGGGGCCTCTTTTGGCTCTGGGGCCAACGTCCTGACTTTC. It is translated as CASSPTGASFGSGANVLTF.

This chain uses TRBV2 with TRBJ1-3; the D is unclear. Trimming pared 8 bases from V and 3 bases from J, leaving 17 bases between. The germline V gene has CDR1 SNHLY and CDR2 FYNNEI. This CDR3 region has 15 residues. The CDR3 protein is CASEPGVVRGNTIYF. CDR3 coding DNA: TGTGCCAGCGAGCCCGGGGTAGTCCGTGGAAACACCATATATTTT.

The rearrangement links TRBV5-4 to TRBJ2-5; the D gene is possibly TRBD1 (6 bases). The germline V and J ends were trimmed by 4 bases and 2 bases, with 12 bases remaining between them. The CDR3 runs 14 residues. Germline V lookup: CDR1 SGHNT, CDR2 YYREEE (reference sequence). The DNA for the CDR3 is TGTGCCAGCAGCCACGGGACACTTCAAGAGACCCAGTACTTC. As protein: CASSHGTLQETQYF.

The chain uses TRBV27 and TRBJ2-1; D gene unclear. There are 14 residues in the CDR3. Trimming shortened V by 3 bases and J by 4 bases, and 10 bases separated the two germline ends. CDR1 MNHEY and CDR2 SMNVEV come from the germline V gene (reference sequence). CDR3 sequence (DNA): TGTGCCAGCAGTTTCAGTGCCACATACAATGAGCAGTTCTTC. It codes for CASSFSATYNEQFF.

This sequence joins TRBV9 and TRBJ1-2; 8 bases map to TRBD1. Germline V gene sequence: CDR1 SGDLS, CDR2 YYNGEE. V lost 1 base to trimming and J lost 2 bases; unmatched junction nucleotides: 4. The CDR3 has 15 amino acids. CDR3: CASSVNAGGNYGYTF. The CDR3 DNA is TGTGCCAGCAGCGTAAATGCAGGGGGCAACTATGGCTACACCTTC.

This chain joins TRBV7-9 and TRBJ2-1, with D tentatively TRBD2 (6 bases). The germline CDR1 and CDR2 sequences are SEHNR and FQNEAQ (reference sequence). This CDR3 is built from 16 residues. Trimming took off 5 bases at V and 0 bases at J, with 14 bases between the two ends. In DNA form, the CDR3 reads TGTGCCAGCAGCCCCGTTGGGCGGGGCTCCTACAATGAGCAGTTCTTC. It translates to CASSPVGRGSYNEQFF.

As DNA, the CDR3 is TGTGCCAGCTCACCCCCTCTCGGACAGTCTGAAGCTTTCTTT. Its translation: CASSPPLGQSEAFF. The chain uses TRBV18 and TRBJ1-1; possibly TRBD1 for D (6 bases). V lost 3 bases, J lost 6 bases, and 14 bases lay in between. CDR3 size: 14 residues. CDR1 and CDR2 (germline): KGHSH, LQKENI.

The CDR3 reads CASSEARGQGARNNQPQHF. The CDR3 nucleotides read TGTGCCAGCAGTGAAGCGCGGGGACAGGGGGCGCGGAACAATCAGCCCCAGCATTTT. The V call is TRBV6-1, the J call TRBJ1-5; 12 nucleotides line up with TRBD1. The CDR3 covers 19 residues. V was clipped by 0 bases and J by 3 bases; unmatched bases: 9. Germline CDR1 MNHNS, CDR2 SASEGT.

This chain uses TRBV6-6 with TRBJ2-1; 7 positions agree with TRBD2. The CDR3 has 13 amino acids. Germline assignment: CDR1 MNHNY and CDR2 SVGAGI (reference sequence). Germline trimming cut 8 bases from V and 9 bases from J; bases unmatched to any gene: 10. Here the CDR3 reads CASVGEGGAEQFF. The CDR3 bases are TGTGCCAGCGTTGGGGAGGGCGGGGCTGAGCAGTTCTTC.

This clone was detected only once. The V gene is TRBV5-8, the J gene TRBJ1-3; 8 positions match TRBD1. This CDR3 has 17 residues. After removal of 4 bases from V and 0 bases from J, the junction contained 9 bases not matched to a gene. CDR1 is SGHTS, CDR2 YDEGEE, per germline. This CDR3 is CASSRNGQGRSGNTIYF. The CDR3 DNA sequence: TGTGCCAGCAGCCGGAACGGACAGGGACGCTCTGGAAACACCATATATTTT.

The chain joins TRBV7-9 to TRBJ1-1, with 10 bases fitting TRBD1. This CDR3 region has 14 residues. The junction had 5 bases not matched to a gene; V was cut back by 5 bases and J by 5 bases. Germline V gene data show CDR1 as SEHNR and CDR2 as FQNEAQ (reference sequence). CDR3 protein: CASSPDRGDTEAFF. CDR3 coding DNA: TGTGCCAGCAGCCCGGACAGGGGGGATACTGAAGCTTTCTTT.

The chain combines TRBV12-3 or TRBV12-4 with TRBJ1-5; no definite D call. This CDR3 is 12 amino acids long. V was clipped by 1 base and J by 9 bases, with 7 bases between them. This CDR3 reads CASSLDLGPQHF. The CDR3 DNA sequence: TGTGCCAGCAGTTTAGACCTCGGGCCCCAGCATTTT.

V is TRBV15 and J is TRBJ2-1; tentatively, D is TRBD2 (6 bases). Trimming took 0 bases from V and 9 from J, leaving 15 bases between them. The CDR3 has 15 amino acids. Germline CDR1 LNHNV, CDR2 YYDKDF (reference sequence). The chain's CDR3 is CATSRDHSGSGEQFF. The DNA of the CDR3 is TGTGCCACCAGCAGAGATCATTCGGGTAGCGGTGAGCAGTTCTTC.

This chain links TRBV7-9 with TRBJ2-7; 9 bases align to TRBD2. Losses at the gene ends were 8 bases for V and 3 bases for J; bases not matched to a gene: 11. CDR3 length: 15 amino acids. Germline assignment: CDR1 SEHNR and CDR2 FQNEAQ (reference sequence). CDR3 DNA sequence: TGTGCCAGCCAAGCCCTAGCGGGGCTACACTACGAGCAGTACTTC. As protein: CASQALAGLHYEQYF.

This sequence joins TRBV27 and TRBJ1-5; D not certain. Per germline, CDR1 MNHEY and CDR2 SMNVEV (reference sequence). Between the trimmed V and J ends, which lost 8 bases and 4 bases, there was a span of 12 bases. The CDR3 runs 13 residues. The CDR3 DNA follows: TGTGCCAGCTCCTATGGTTCGAATCAGCCCCAGCATTTT. The encoded protein is CASSYGSNQPQHF.

The V gene is TRBV9, the J gene TRBJ2-1, with no clear D. The length of the CDR3 is 16 residues. Germline loops: CDR1 SGDLS, CDR2 YYNGEE. Trimming took off 0 bases at V and 0 bases at J, with 10 bases between the two ends. In nucleotides, the CDR3 is TGTGCCAGCAGCGTAGCGGGCTCGAGCTCCTACAATGAGCAGTTCTTC. Protein sequence: CASSVAGSSSYNEQFF. Full variable domain (remainder filled in from reference TRBV9 and TRBJ2-1): DSGVTQTPKHLITATGQRVTLRCSPRSGDLSVYWYQQSLDQGLQFLIQYYNGEERAKGNILERFSAQQFPDLHSELNLSSLELGDSALYFCASSVAGSSSYNEQFFGPGTRLTVL.

The chain uses TRBV6-6 and TRBJ1-1, with D hard to call. Trimming shortened V by 8 bases and J by 4 bases, and 14 bases separated the two germline ends. The CDR3 is 13 amino acids. Germline CDR1 is MNHNY and CDR2 is SVGAGI (reference sequence). In DNA form, the CDR3 reads TGTGCCAGCGCCCGGGGAGAGGGCACTGAAGCTTTCTTT. Encoded protein: CASARGEGTEAFF.

The J gene is TRBJ1-2, the V gene TRBV30; D gene ambiguous. The CDR3 is made up of 16 amino acids. In germline, CDR1 is GTSNPN, CDR2 SVGIG (reference sequence). V was cut by 4 bases and J by 4 bases, with 22 bases left in between. As DNA, the CDR3 is TGTGCCTGGACCCCCCAACGGCGGGCGTCCGGCTATGGCTACACCTTC. It encodes CAWTPQRRASGYGYTF.